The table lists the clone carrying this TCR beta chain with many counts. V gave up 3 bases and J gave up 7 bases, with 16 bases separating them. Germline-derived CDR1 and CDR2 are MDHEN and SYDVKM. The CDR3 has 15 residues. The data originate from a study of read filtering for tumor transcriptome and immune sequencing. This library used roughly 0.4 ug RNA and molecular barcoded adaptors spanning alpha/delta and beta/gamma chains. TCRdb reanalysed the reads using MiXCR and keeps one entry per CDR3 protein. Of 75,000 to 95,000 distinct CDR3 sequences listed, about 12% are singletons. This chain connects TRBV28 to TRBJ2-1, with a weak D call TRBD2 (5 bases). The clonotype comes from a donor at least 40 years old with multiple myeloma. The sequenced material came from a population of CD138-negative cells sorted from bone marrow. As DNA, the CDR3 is TGTGCCAGCAGTTTTCCGGGGTATTCGGGGAATGAGCAGTTCTTC. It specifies CASSFPGYSGNEQFF.